Listed below are T cell receptor beta chains from one sample, sequenced in a study of metastatic and nonmetastatic thyroid tumors. TCRdb ran MiXCR on the PCR reads. The table lists tens of thousands of clones, about 4% of them singletons, with 20% to 25% in the top ten. Material for sequencing was blood. The receptors shown here come from a female donor with papillary thyroid cancer or a benign thyroid nodule (not recorded which). Some clones in this sample may be carry-over from other donors' samples. CDR3s include the opening cysteine and the closing phenylalanine or tryptophan. The D gene is left open where the match is weak. Only some rows state a clone size, as once, few, many or a class for expanded clones.

V: TRBV19
J: TRBJ1-5
size: many
D: .
CDR3: CASSIGGNQPQHF
DNA: TGTGCCAGTAGTATTGGGGGGAATCAGCCCCAGCATTTT

V: TRBV30
J: TRBJ2-7
size: many
D: .
CDR3: CAWSGQDSYEQYF
DNA: TGTGCCTGGAGTGGGCAGGACTCCTACGAGCAGTACTTC

V: TRBV27
J: TRBJ2-2
size: many
D: .
CDR3: CASSFQGRDTGELFF
DNA: TGTGCCAGCAGTTTTCAGGGTAGGGACACCGGGGAGCTGTTTTTT

V: TRBV20-1
J: TRBJ2-7
size: many
D: TRBD2
CDR3: CSARPGLAEGPYEQYF
DNA: TGCAGTGCTAGGCCTGGACTAGCGGAGGGGCCCTACGAGCAGTACTTC

V: TRBV12-3/TRBV12-4
J: TRBJ2-1
size: many
D: TRBD1
CDR3: CASNRQGSSHNEQFF
DNA: TGTGCCAGCAACCGACAGGGATCGTCCCACAATGAGCAGTTCTTC

V: TRBV7-7
J: TRBJ2-5
size: many
D: .
CDR3: CASSLGLGETQYF
DNA: TGTGCTAGCTCCCTGGGGCTAGGGGAGACCCAGTACTTC

V: TRBV2
J: TRBJ1-6
size: medium-sized
D: TRBD1
CDR3: CASTWTGDSPLHF
DNA: TGTGCCAGCACCTGGACAGGGGATTCACCCCTCCACTTT

V: TRBV28
J: TRBJ2-7
size: few
D: .
CDR3: CASSLALREQYF
DNA: TGTGCCAGCAGCTTAGCCCTCCGCGAGCAGTACTTC

V: TRBV12-5
J: TRBJ2-7
size: medium-sized
D: TRBD2
CDR3: CASGLVAGPYEQYF
DNA: TGTGCTAGTGGTTTGGTAGCGGGGCCCTACGAGCAGTACTTC

V: TRBV20-1
J: TRBJ1-2
size: few
D: TRBD1
CDR3: CSAAQRTGAYGYTF
DNA: TGCAGTGCTGCCCAAAGGACAGGCGCCTATGGCTACACCTTC

V: TRBV7-2
J: TRBJ2-7
size: many
D: .
CDR3: CASSLAGRLLEQYF
DNA: TGTGCCAGCAGCTTAGCTGGCCGACTCCTGGAGCAGTACTTC

V: TRBV6-1
J: TRBJ2-2
size: .
D: TRBD2
CDR3: CASSNGSSGRAGELFF
DNA: TGTGCCAGCTCTAATGGGTCTAGCGGGAGGGCCGGGGAGCTGTTTTTT

V: TRBV12-3/TRBV12-4
J: TRBJ2-7
size: few
D: .
CDR3: CASSLGIYEQYF
DNA: TGTGCCAGCAGTCTCGGCATCTACGAGCAGTACTTC

V: TRBV6-1
J: TRBJ2-1
size: .
D: TRBD2
CDR3: CASSEASSGNYEQFF
DNA: TGTGCCAGCAGTGAAGCGTCTAGCGGGAATTACGAGCAGTTCTTC

V: TRBV6-2/TRBV6-3
J: TRBJ1-2
size: few
D: .
CDR3: CASRRQKTPLYGYTF
DNA: TGTGCCAGCAGACGACAGAAAACGCCCCTATATGGCTACACCTTC

V: TRBV2
J: TRBJ1-6
size: few
D: .
CDR3: CASSDFRDSPLHF
DNA: TGTGCCAGCAGTGACTTCAGGGATTCACCCCTCCACTTT

V: TRBV28
J: TRBJ2-5
size: .
D: .
CDR3: CATRGSGPETQYF
DNA: TGTGCCACCCGAGGGTCTGGTCCAGAGACCCAGTACTTC

V: TRBV5-1
J: TRBJ2-7
size: .
D: .
CDR3: CASSLALGVVDQYF
DNA: TGCGCCAGCAGCTTGGCCTTGGGTGTCGTTGATCAGTACTTC

V: TRBV12-3/TRBV12-4
J: TRBJ2-1
size: many
D: TRBD2
CDR3: CASSPTSGRDNEQFF
DNA: TGTGCCAGCAGTCCGACTAGCGGGAGAGACAATGAGCAGTTCTTC

V: TRBV28
J: TRBJ2-7
size: .
D: .
CDR3: CASSLLRWAAFSYEQYF
DNA: TGTGCCAGCAGTTTATTACGTTGGGCCGCCTTCTCCTACGAGCAGTACTTC

V: TRBV2
J: TRBJ2-5
size: .
D: .
CDR3: CASSRQRQETQYF
DNA: TGTGCCAGCAGTAGACAGCGGCAAGAGACCCAGTACTTC

V: TRBV6-2/TRBV6-3
J: TRBJ2-2
size: .
D: .
CDR3: CASSGQGGPGELFF
DNA: TGTGCCAGCAGTGGTCAGGGTGGACCCGGGGAGCTGTTTTTT

V: TRBV2
J: TRBJ2-6
size: many
D: .
CDR3: CASRATGSGANVLTF
DNA: TGTGCCAGCAGGGCTACAGGGTCCGGGGCCAACGTCCTGACTTTC

V: TRBV7-2
J: TRBJ2-1
size: many
D: TRBD2
CDR3: CASSSRTSGRNEQFF
DNA: TGTGCCAGCAGCAGCAGGACTAGCGGGAGGAATGAGCAGTTCTTC

V: TRBV6-1
J: TRBJ2-3
size: medium-sized
D: .
CDR3: CASSQGLISDTQYF
DNA: TGTGCCAGCAGTCAGGGACTCATTTCAGATACGCAGTATTTT

V: TRBV20-1
J: TRBJ1-2
size: many
D: TRBD1
CDR3: CSAVGTGRPYGYTF
DNA: TGCAGTGCCGTTGGGACAGGGAGACCCTATGGCTACACCTTC

V: TRBV12-3/TRBV12-4
J: TRBJ2-3
size: few
D: TRBD2
CDR3: CASRLAGDTQYF
DNA: TGTGCCAGCAGACTAGCGGGAGATACGCAGTATTTT

V: TRBV11-2
J: TRBJ2-1
size: few
D: .
CDR3: CASSLGSSLNADEQFF
DNA: TGTGCCAGCAGCTTAGGCTCTAGCTTAAATGCGGATGAGCAGTTCTTC

V: TRBV29-1
J: TRBJ1-1
size: few
D: .
CDR3: CSVERGGLEAFF
DNA: TGCAGCGTCGAAAGGGGGGGATTGGAAGCTTTCTTT

V: TRBV2
J: TRBJ2-1
size: .
D: TRBD2
CDR3: CASSDGWRERPYNEQFF
DNA: TGTGCCAGCAGTGACGGTTGGCGGGAGCGACCTTACAATGAGCAGTTCTTC

V: TRBV5-1
J: TRBJ2-2
size: few
D: .
CDR3: CASSLLGGRARRIYTGELFF
DNA: TGCGCCAGCAGCTTATTGGGTGGTCGAGCCCGACGAATTTACACCGGGGAGCTGTTTTTT

V: TRBV7-2
J: TRBJ2-2
size: few
D: TRBD2
CDR3: CASSPSLAGVGTGELFF
DNA: TGTGCCAGCAGCCCCTCACTAGCGGGAGTGGGAACCGGGGAGTTGTTTTTT

V: TRBV6-1
J: TRBJ2-2
size: few
D: .
CDR3: CASSLKARNTGELFF
DNA: TGTGCCAGCTCCCTTAAAGCGCGGAACACCGGGGAGCTGTTTTTT

V: TRBV7-9
J: TRBJ2-1
size: many
D: TRBD2
CDR3: CASSLAGGTNYNEQFF
DNA: TGTGCCAGCAGCTTAGCGGGCGGGACTAACTACAATGAGCAGTTCTTC

V: TRBV7-2
J: TRBJ1-1
size: few
D: .
CDR3: CASSLTTVNTEAFF
DNA: TGTGCCAGCAGCTTAACGACAGTGAACACTGAAGCTTTCTTT

V: TRBV28
J: TRBJ1-1
size: many
D: TRBD1
CDR3: CASSSPGTGLNTEAFF
DNA: TGTGCCAGCAGTTCGCCCGGGACAGGGTTGAACACTGAAGCTTTCTTT

V: TRBV6-2/TRBV6-3
J: TRBJ1-6
size: .
D: TRBD1
CDR3: CASGETGDSPLHF
DNA: TGTGCCAGCGGGGAGACAGGGGATTCACCCCTCCACTTT

V: TRBV7-9
J: TRBJ1-2
size: .
D: .
CDR3: CASTFDGLYGYTF
DNA: TGTGCCAGCACCTTCGACGGACTCTATGGCTACACCTTC

V: TRBV27
J: TRBJ2-1
size: many
D: .
CDR3: CASSRPYWARNEQFF
DNA: TGTGCCAGCAGCCGCCCTTACTGGGCTCGCAATGAGCAGTTCTTC

V: TRBV11-2
J: TRBJ1-1
size: .
D: .
CDR3: CASSADGNTQAFF
DNA: TGTGCCAGCAGCGCGGACGGGAACACTCAAGCTTTCTTT

V: TRBV11-2
J: TRBJ1-1
size: many
D: .
CDR3: CASSPRLATEAFF
DNA: TGTGCCAGCAGCCCACGGCTGGCCACTGAAGCTTTCTTT

V: TRBV29-1
J: TRBJ2-3
size: many
D: .
CDR3: CSVQGITDTQYF
DNA: TGCAGCGTTCAGGGTATCACAGATACGCAGTATTTT

V: TRBV19
J: TRBJ1-2
size: few
D: .
CDR3: CASSTSLRRDGYTF
DNA: TGTGCCAGTAGCACCTCCTTACGCCGAGATGGCTACACCTTC